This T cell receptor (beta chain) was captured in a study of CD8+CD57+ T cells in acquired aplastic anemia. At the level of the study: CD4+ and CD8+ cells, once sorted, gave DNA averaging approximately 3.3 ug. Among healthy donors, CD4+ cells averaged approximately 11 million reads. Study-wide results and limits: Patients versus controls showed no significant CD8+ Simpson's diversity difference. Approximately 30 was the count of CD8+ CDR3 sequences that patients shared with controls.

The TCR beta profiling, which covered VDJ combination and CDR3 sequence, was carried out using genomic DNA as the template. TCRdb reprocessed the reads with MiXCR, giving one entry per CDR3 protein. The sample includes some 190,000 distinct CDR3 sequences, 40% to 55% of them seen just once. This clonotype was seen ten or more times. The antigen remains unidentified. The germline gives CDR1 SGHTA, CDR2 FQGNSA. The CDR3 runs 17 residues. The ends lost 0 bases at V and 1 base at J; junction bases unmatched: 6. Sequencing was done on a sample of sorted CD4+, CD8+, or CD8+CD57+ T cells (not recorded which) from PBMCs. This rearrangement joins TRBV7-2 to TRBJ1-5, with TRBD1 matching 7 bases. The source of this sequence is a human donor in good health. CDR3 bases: TGTGCCAGCAGCTTAGCGCCCAGGGGGGCAAGCAATCAGCCCCAGCATTTT. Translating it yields CASSLAPRGASNQPQHF.